Listed below are T cell receptor beta chains from one sample, sequenced in a study of cytomegalovirus exposure and HLA in healthy donors. Method: immunoSEQ multiplex PCR; TCRdb's copy keeps in-frame clones and lacks some. The sample lists under 150,000 clones, over 65% occurring once. The sample consisted of PBMCs. The receptors were gathered from a woman in her 40s in good health and CMV-seropositive. Each CDR3 is given with its conserved first and last residue. The D gene is left open where the match is weak. Clone size is stated in some rows and not others, as once, few, many or a class when expanded.

clone_size | j_call | v_call | d_call | cdr3_aa | cdr3_nt
- | TRBJ1-1 | TRBV5-4 | - | CASSLVNTEAFF | TGTGCCAGCAGCTTGGTAAACACTGAAGCTTTCTTT
once | TRBJ2-7 | TRBV18 | TRBD1 | CASSWTGGYEQYF | TGTGCCAGCTCGTGGACAGGGGGCTACGAGCAGTACTTC
- | TRBJ2-3 | TRBV5-1 | - | CASSFMGLTDTQYF | TGCGCCAGCAGCTTCATGGGGCTCACAGATACGCAGTATTTT
- | TRBJ1-6 | TRBV5-1 | TRBD1 | CASSLGSGGSPLHF | TGCGCCAGCAGCTTGGGTTCAGGGGGGTCACCCCTCCACTTT
- | TRBJ1-1 | TRBV4-1 | - | CASSPSEGRDTEAFF | TGCGCCAGCAGCCCCTCGGAGGGTAGGGACACTGAAGCTTTCTTT
- | TRBJ1-2 | TRBV19 | - | CASSSDRLGYTF | TGTGCCAGTAGTTCCGACAGGCTTGGCTACACCTTC
few | TRBJ2-1 | TRBV9 | - | CASSLTARDYNEQFF | TGTGCCAGCAGCTTGACAGCCCGAGACTACAATGAGCAGTTCTTC
- | TRBJ1-2 | TRBV7-9 | TRBD1 | CASSTGTGHGYTF | TGTGCCAGCAGCACCGGGACAGGTCATGGCTACACCTTC
- | TRBJ2-3 | TRBV30 | TRBD1 | CAGTTGGDTQYF | TGTGCCGGTACTACAGGGGGCGATACGCAGTATTTT
- | TRBJ2-7 | TRBV5-1 | - | CASSLDPSWSYEQYF | TGCGCCAGCAGCTTGGATCCTAGCTGGAGTTACGAGCAGTACTTC
- | TRBJ2-3 | TRBV7-8 | - | CASSLGGARGGTQYF | TGTGCCAGCAGCTTAGGGGGCGCCAGGGGCGGTACGCAGTATTTT
- | TRBJ1-1 | TRBV7-2 | - | CASSPRQVSEAFF | TGTGCCAGCAGCCCAAGACAGGTATCTGAAGCTTTCTTT
- | TRBJ2-3 | TRBV9 | TRBD2 | CASSVGIRLAPSTDTQYF | TGTGCCAGCAGCGTAGGGATCCGACTAGCGCCTAGCACAGATACGCAGTATTTT
- | TRBJ2-7 | TRBV11-2 | - | CASSLSDRLFYEQYF | TGTGCCAGCAGCTTGTCGGACAGACTTTTTTACGAGCAGTACTTC
- | TRBJ1-1 | TRBV5-3 | TRBD1 | CARSSCRGPVTEAFF | TGTGCCAGAAGCTCGTGCAGGGGGCCCGTGACTGAAGCTTTCTTT
- | TRBJ1-4 | TRBV29-1 | TRBD1 | CSVGGTGNEKLFF | TGCAGCGTTGGGGGGACAGGGAATGAAAAACTGTTTTTT
- | TRBJ2-2 | TRBV5-1 | TRBD1 | CASSLGTGFTGELFF | TGCGCCAGCAGCTTGGGGACAGGCTTCACCGGGGAGCTGTTTTTT
few | TRBJ1-3 | TRBV30 | TRBD1 | CAWKQGAGNTIYF | TGTGCCTGGAAGCAGGGGGCGGGAAACACCATATATTTT
- | TRBJ2-1 | TRBV6-1 | TRBD1 | CASKETGGYRNEQFF | TGTGCCAGCAAGGAGACAGGGGGCTATCGGAATGAGCAGTTCTTC
- | TRBJ2-2 | TRBV7-2 | TRBD1 | CASSFQGTGGITGELFF | TGTGCCAGCAGCTTCCAAGGGACAGGGGGAATAACCGGGGAGCTGTTTTTT
- | TRBJ2-3 | TRBV4-2 | TRBD2 | CASSQDRTSGWDTQYF | TGTGCCAGCAGCCAAGATCGGACTAGCGGGTGGGATACGCAGTATTTT
- | TRBJ1-5 | TRBV19 | TRBD1 | CASGRTGFNQPQHF | TGTGCCAGCGGCCGGACAGGGTTCAATCAGCCCCAGCATTTT